These 21 T cell receptor beta chains came from one sample sequenced in a study of blood T cell repertoires in COVID-19. TCRdb's copy holds only in-frame clones and misses some; the assay was immunoSEQ multiplex PCR. This table has around 81,000 clones, less than 85% appearing once. Sample: peripheral blood. These receptors originate from a human donor in a cohort sampled during active COVID-19.

The chain carries TRBV6-5 and TRBJ2-7; unclear D gene. CDR1 is MNHEY, CDR2 SVGAGI, per germline. Deletions cut 7 bases from V and 1 base from J, with 5 bases between. The CDR3 loop spans 11 amino acids. For the CDR3, the DNA is TGTGCCAGCATTCGGTCCTACGAGCAGTACTTC. Amino acid sequence: CASIRSYEQYF.

The gene calls are TRBV6-4 and TRBJ1-1, with D possibly TRBD1 on 5 matching bases. Germline V lookup: CDR1 MRHNA, CDR2 SNTAGT. CDR3 size: 14 residues. V was cut by 8 bases and J by 5 bases, with 18 bases left in between. The DNA for the CDR3 is TGTGCCAGCCATCCTTGGCAGGGTAGGACTGAAGCTTTCTTT. As protein: CASHPWQGRTEAFF.

V usage is TRBV15 and J usage is TRBJ2-6, with D perhaps TRBD1 (6 bases). The CDR3 is 17 residues long. Trimming pared 3 bases from V and 0 bases from J, leaving 12 bases between. Looked up from germline, CDR1 is LNHNV and CDR2 is YYDKDF (reference sequence). The CDR3 loop is CATSRLPRGSGANVLTF. The CDR3 nucleotides read TGTGCCACCAGCAGGCTCCCCAGGGGCTCTGGGGCCAACGTCCTGACTTTC.

This clone appeared once. The rearrangement uses TRBV2 and TRBJ2-2; D may be TRBD2 (7 bases). V lost 6 bases and J 3 bases, leaving 11 bases between the germline ends. CDR3 length equals 14 residues. In germline, CDR1 is SNHLY, CDR2 FYNNEI. CDR3 in amino acids: CASRGGRDTGELFF. CDR3 nucleotide sequence: TGTGCCAGCAGGGGGGGGCGCGACACCGGGGAGCTGTTTTTT.

Notes on this clone: The sample holds other DNA sequences that translate to the same CDR3. The chain has TRBV28 and TRBJ2-7, with a possible D match to TRBD1 (6 bases). The CDR3 is 15 residues long. V dropped 2 bases and J dropped 3 bases, with 14 bases sitting between them. Germline-derived CDR1 and CDR2 are MDHEN and SYDVKM. This CDR3 reads CASSLASGTLYEQYF. In DNA form, the CDR3 reads TGTGCCAGCAGTTTAGCCTCCGGGACACTCTACGAGCAGTACTTC.

The chain couples TRBV5-4 to TRBJ2-2; 13 bases align to TRBD2. The V segment lost 5 bases and the J segment 4 bases; nucleotides outside the gene matches: 5. This CDR3 has 16 residues. From germline, CDR1 is SGHNT and CDR2 YYREEE (reference sequence). The CDR3 sequence is CASRQTSGGITGELFF. The CDR3, as DNA: TGTGCCAGCAGGCAGACTAGCGGGGGGATCACCGGGGAGCTGTTTTTT. The full variable domain, its missing parts supplied by reference TRBV5-4 and TRBJ2-2, is ETGVTQSPTHLIKTRGQQVTLRCSSQSGHNTVSWYQQALGQGPQFIFQYYREEENGRGNFPPRFSGLQFPNYSSELNVNALELDDSALYLCASRQTSGGITGELFFGEGSRLTVL.

The rearrangement links TRBV3-1 (or the pseudogene TRBV3-2) to TRBJ1-4; no definite D call. CDR3 length: 15 residues. The germline V gene has CDR1 LGHDT and CDR2 YNNKEL (reference sequence). V was trimmed by 2 bases and J by 8 bases, leaving 15 bases between them. CDR3: CASSQNHRVDEKLFF. CDR3 bases: TGTGCCAGCAGCCAAAACCATCGGGTTGACGAAAAACTGTTTTTT.

With respect to this clone: The DNA is left out, because the CDR3 cannot be placed on it with certainty; the CDR3 is given as TCRdb lists it. This chain connects TRBV20-1 to TRBJ2-5; no check of the table's D call, TRBD1, against the DNA was made. Counting both end residues, the CDR3 totals 13 amino acids. Germline CDR1 reads DFQATT; CDR2 reads SNEGSKA (reference sequence). CDR3 protein: CSASIAVGQGSDF.

The V gene is TRBV6-5, the J gene TRBJ1-2; D is perhaps TRBD1 (6 bases). The CDR3 covers 14 residues. Trimming cost V 6 bases and J 0 bases, with 11 bases left between them. Germline CDR1 MNHEY, CDR2 SVGAGI. CDR3 residues: CASSDRKTNYGYTF. CDR3 coding DNA: TGTGCCAGCAGCGACAGGAAGACTAACTATGGCTACACCTTC.

This chain uses TRBV7-6 with TRBJ2-1, with TRBD2 matching over 7 bases. The CDR3 spans 16 residues. Trimming took 5 bases from V and 8 from J; bases not matched to a gene: 15. CDR1 SGHVS and CDR2 FNYEAQ come from the germline V gene. The CDR3 region has the DNA TGTGCCAGCAGCCCCGGAGAAGCGGGGACGTCGGATGAGCAGTTCTTC. Protein product: CASSPGEAGTSDEQFF.

This clone has just one count. The chain couples TRBV7-9 to TRBJ1-4; no firm D call. Trimming took 6 bases from V and 2 from J, leaving 13 bases between them. This CDR3 has 15 residues. The germline gives CDR1 SEHNR, CDR2 FQNEAQ (reference sequence). The CDR3 region is CASSWSGSTNEKLFF. CDR3 DNA sequence: TGTGCCAGCAGTTGGTCAGGCTCGACTAATGAAAAACTGTTTTTT. The complete variable domain, with remaining parts taken from reference TRBV7-9 and TRBJ1-4, reads DTGVSQNPRHKITKRGQNVTFRCDPISEHNRLYWYRQTLGQGPEFLTYFQNEAQLEKSRLLSDRFSAERPKGSFSTLEIQRTEQGDSAMYLCASSWSGSTNEKLFFGSGTQLSVL.

This clone appeared a single time. The V and J genes are TRBV28 and TRBJ1-6; D call uncertain. Trimming shortened V by 6 bases and J by 9 bases, and 18 bases separated the two germline ends. From germline, CDR1 is MDHEN and CDR2 SYDVKM. The CDR3 runs to 15 residues. CDR3: CASSPIFGRGSPLHF. The CDR3 nucleotides read TGTGCCAGCAGCCCAATATTTGGACGGGGTTCACCCCTCCACTTT.

The V and J genes are TRBV30 and TRBJ1-4; D unclear. The CDR3 length is 13 residues. Trimming stripped 4 bases from V and 8 bases from J, with 14 bases between. CDR1 and CDR2 (germline): GTSNPN, SVGIG (reference sequence). CDR3 DNA: TGTGCCTGGATTGACAACGTACGGGAAAAACTGTTTTTT. Its translation is CAWIDNVREKLFF.

As concerns this clone: One end of the junction fails to match germline, which may point to a read error. The chain recombines TRBV6-1 with TRBJ1-2; TRBD1 aligns across 8 bases. There are 15 residues in the CDR3. CDR1 and CDR2 from the germline V gene are MNHNS and SASEGT. In DNA, the CDR3 is TGTGCCAGCAGCGAAGACAGGGGTAGGATCTATGGCTACACCTTC. Its translation is CASSEDRGRIYGYTF.

The genes are TRBV7-3 and TRBJ2-2, with D perhaps TRBD1 (6 bases). Per germline, CDR1 SGHTA and CDR2 FQGTGA. Deletions cut 5 bases from V and 1 base from J, with 11 bases between. The CDR3 has 15 residues. The CDR3 loop is CASSQTTGNTGELFF. CDR3 sequence (DNA): TGTGCCAGCAGCCAAACGACAGGGAACACCGGGGAGCTGTTTTTT. The full variable domain, its missing parts supplied by reference TRBV7-3 and TRBJ2-2, is GAGVSQTPSNKVTEKGKYVELRCDPISGHTALYWYRQSLGQGPEFLIYFQGTGAADDSGLPNDRFFAVRPEGSVSTLKIQRTERGDSAVYLCASSQTTGNTGELFFGEGSRLTVL.

This clone was seen just once. The rearrangement links TRBV28 to TRBJ2-7; TRBD1 agrees at 9 bases. The germline gives CDR1 MDHEN, CDR2 SYDVKM. The V gene end was trimmed by 2 bases and the J gene end by 4 bases; junction bases not matched to a gene: 6. The CDR3 contains 15 residues. The CDR3 DNA reads as TGTGCCAGCAGTTTACCGGGACAGGGAAGTTACGAGCAGTACTTC. Protein product: CASSLPGQGSYEQYF.

The chain uses TRBV20-1 and TRBJ2-3, with D possibly matching TRBD2 (5 bases). This CDR3 is built from 10 residues. Per germline, CDR1 DFQATT and CDR2 SNEGSKA (reference sequence). The V end was cut by 6 bases, the J end by 8 bases, with 9 bases between. The CDR3 DNA is TGCAGTGCCAATGCGGGTACGCAGTATTTT. Its translation is CSANAGTQYF.

This clone was seen once. V and J are TRBV28 and TRBJ2-1; 13 nucleotides line up with TRBD2. J lost 8 bases, V lost 6 bases, and 16 bases had no gene match. Germline assignment: CDR1 MDHEN and CDR2 SYDVKM. The CDR3 has 18 amino acids. In nucleotides, the CDR3 is TGTGCCAGCAGCCCCGGGACTAGCGGGGTAATGAGCGAAGATGAGCAGTTCTTC. Translation: CASSPGTSGVMSEDEQFF.

CDR3 nucleotide sequence: TGTGCCAGCAGCTTAGAATCCAGGGAGGTCTCACCCCTCCACTTT. It yields the protein CASSLESREVSPLHF. The chain carries TRBV7-8 and TRBJ1-6, with TRBD1 as a possible D gene (5 bases). Between the trimmed V and J ends, which lost 1 base and 10 bases, there was a span of 14 bases. The CDR3 runs to 15 residues. Looked up from germline, CDR1 is SGHVS and CDR2 is FQNEAQ. Variable domain in full (rest from reference TRBV7-8 and TRBJ1-6): GAGVSQSPRYKVAKRGQDVALRCDPISGHVSLFWYQQALGQGPEFLTYFQNEAQLDKSGLPSDRFFAERPEGSVSTLKIQRTQQEDSAVYLCASSLESREVSPLHFGNGTRLTVT.

About this clone itself: Other DNA sequences from this sample encode an identical CDR3 as well. The chain couples TRBV15 to TRBJ1-1; weak D call: TRBD1 (5 bases). The germline CDR1 and CDR2 sequences are LNHNV and YYDKDF (reference sequence). Trimming pared 3 bases from V and 1 base from J, leaving 6 bases between. This CDR3 is built from 13 residues. The CDR3 loop is CATSRQGNTEAFF. The DNA for the CDR3 is TGTGCCACCAGCAGGCAGGGGAACACTGAAGCTTTCTTT.

The rearrangement joins TRBV29-1 to TRBJ2-1; 13 bases align to TRBD2. From germline, CDR1 is SQVTM and CDR2 ANQGSEA. V lost 7 bases to trimming and J lost 10 bases; unmatched junction nucleotides: 10. The CDR3 runs 14 residues. The CDR3 loop is CSAKGLAGNREQFF. The CDR3 coding sequence is TGCAGCGCAAAGGGACTAGCGGGGAACAGAGAGCAGTTCTTC.